These 5 T cell receptor beta chains share one sample of origin, sequenced in a study of T cell responses to AZD1222 COVID-19 vaccine. Method: immunoSEQ multiplex PCR; TCRdb's copy keeps in-frame clones and lacks some. Counted here are some 110,000 clones, less than 90% occurring once; the ten biggest clones make up roughly 4%. The starting material was peripheral blood, obtained on day 0 of AZD1222 vaccination. Receptors originate from an adult in good health.

This chain connects TRBV18 to TRBJ1-4; a weak D match, TRBD1 (5 bases). The CDR3 runs 18 residues. V dropped 6 bases and J dropped 0 bases, with 20 bases sitting between them. Per the germline V gene, CDR1 is KGHSH and CDR2 is LQKENI. Here the CDR3 reads CASSPFPGKGATNEKLFF. The CDR3 DNA reads as TGTGCCAGCTCCCCGTTTCCAGGGAAGGGAGCAACTAATGAAAAACTGTTTTTT.

The chain couples TRBV24-1 to TRBJ2-3; 7 bases match TRBD2. Germline V gene lookup returns CDR1 KGHDR and CDR2 SFDVKD. This CDR3 contains 13 residues. Trimming cost V 4 bases and J 14 bases; bases outside gene matches: 11. This CDR3 reads CATSDAPGLLLYF. In nucleotides, the CDR3 is TGTGCCACCAGTGACGCCCCGGGACTATTGCTGTATTTT.

The V gene is TRBV18, the J gene TRBJ1-2; D is unclear. The CDR3 has 12 residues. Germline V gene sequence: CDR1 KGHSH, CDR2 LQKENI. V dropped 3 bases and J dropped 8 bases, with 10 bases sitting between them. Here the CDR3 DNA reads TGTGCCAGCTCACCCCGGGAGGGAGGCTACACCTTC. Translation gives CASSPREGGYTF.

This CDR3 is CASSLALGTIKETQYF. The CDR3 DNA follows: TGTGCCAGCAGCTTAGCTTTAGGGACTATAAAAGAGACCCAGTACTTC. The chain is built from TRBV7-9 and TRBJ2-5, with 7 nucleotides matching TRBD2. The V and J ends lost 0 bases and 3 bases, in that order; junction bases with no gene match: 7. The CDR3 is 16 amino acids. Germline V gene sequence: CDR1 SEHNR, CDR2 FQNEAQ (reference sequence).

The chain uses TRBV24-1 and TRBJ2-5; TRBD1 aligns across 7 bases. This CDR3 is built from 16 residues. Looked up from germline, CDR1 is KGHDR and CDR2 is SFDVKD. J was trimmed by 5 bases and V by 7 bases; bases with no gene match: 15. The CDR3 nucleotides read TGTGCCACCAGGGACGTGCGGACAGGTTTGAGGGAGACCCAGTACTTC. Protein sequence: CATRDVRTGLRETQYF.